This T cell receptor beta chain emerged from a study of beta chain features in type 1 diabetes. Background on the study: Patients and healthy donors were similar in age, gender and cell yields. Findings of the study overall: VDJ junctions in type 1 diabetes patients carried more deletions and fewer insertions. It was possible that PCR favored shorter templates, equally so in patients and controls. Significant though moderate, a shortening of TCRB CDR3s appeared in all four CD4+ subsets of Type 1 diabetes patients.

Expressed TCRB transcripts were sequenced because the entire RNA isolate underwent reverse transcription. The data were produced by immunoSEQ multiplex PCR, yet TCRdb's version contains in-frame clones alone and is incomplete. Of around 450,000 clones in the sample, roughly an eighth were seen once. Germline CDR1 and CDR2: SGHAT and FQNNGV. V lost 0 bases to trimming and J lost 1 base; unmatched junction nucleotides: 6. CDR3 length: 17 residues. This clone has a handful of counts. What it binds is unknown. The rearrangement links TRBV11-2 to TRBJ2-3; 8 nucleotides agree with TRBD1. The sequencing sample was made of naive CD4+ T cells from blood. The sequence derives from a woman between 18 and 29 years old in good health. The CDR3 protein is CASSLDQGATGTDTQYF. In nucleotides, the CDR3 is TGTGCCAGCAGCTTAGATCAGGGGGCGACCGGCACAGATACGCAGTATTTT. Based on the CDR3 plus reference TRBV11-2 and TRBJ2-3, the full variable domain is EAGVAQSPRYKIIEKRQSVAFWCNPISGHATLYWYQQILGQGPKLLIQFQNNGVVDDSQLPKDRFSAERLKGVDSTLKIQPAKLEDSAVYLCASSLDQGATGTDTQYFGPGTRLTVL.